This TCR beta chain comes out of a study of blood T cell repertoires in COVID-19. Study context: Sites in the United States, Italy and Spain provided acute and convalescent COVID-19 samples. T cells, B-cell-depleted T cells, or PBMCs provided the cDNA or gDNA that served as material.

The CDR3 length is 15 residues. V dropped 4 bases and J dropped 8; count of bases not matched to a gene: 11. Germline CDR1 MDHEN, CDR2 SYDVKM. Authors' analysis steps: Scientists estimated how many nucleated cells there were by amplifying reference gene primers. The assay was immunoSEQ multiplex PCR, and TCRdb's table has in-frame clones only and misses some. The DNA was the basis for D and trimming; V, J and clone size are from that table. The repertoire has 220,000 or so clones, approximately 80% of them found once; the top ten carry 1.5% to 2%. Sample: peripheral blood. The origin of this receptor is a woman at least 80 years old with acute or convalescent COVID-19. The rearrangement links TRBV28 to TRBJ1-3; 7 nucleotides align to TRBD1. Written as DNA, the CDR3 is TGTGCCAGCAGTTCGGGCGACAGGGATGTGGACACCATATATTTT. Protein sequence: CASSSGDRDVDTIYF.